This TCR beta chain was observed in a study of T cell responses to AZD1222 COVID-19 vaccine. About the research overall: Pooled samples include second doses given at about 4 or 12 weeks. Findings and caveats of the study: Mapped onto spike, vaccine-associated CD4 TCRs spanned it and were dominant at 160-218 and 743-854. Nearly half of spike-specific TCRs reportedly go after variant regions that carry no mutations. Among the donors, most were white British and more were female, and clonal diversity was possibly underestimated.

Note on this clone: Its antigen is unknown.

In germline, CDR1 is SGHDT, CDR2 YYEEEE. This CDR3 comprises 12 residues. Trimming shortened V by 1 base and J by 1 base, and 3 bases separated the two germline ends. TCRdb keeps only in-frame clones here, not all; method: immunoSEQ multiplex PCR. The sample contains about 96,000 clones, approximately 88% of which appear only once. The TCR was taken from an adult in good health. This sample comprised peripheral blood, obtained on day 0 of AZD1222 vaccination. The chain recombines TRBV5-6 with TRBJ2-7; D is undetermined. The CDR3 DNA is TGTGCCAGCAGCTTGTTGTCCTACGAGCAGTACTTC. Amino acid sequence: CASSLLSYEQYF.